This T cell receptor (beta chain) is drawn from a study of early T cells in non-severe SARS-CoV-2 infection. Study-wide background: Investigators sequenced bulk RNA drawn from unsorted whole blood, and chains remained unpaired. Study results and caveats: There was a bias toward anti-spike CD8 responses in VDJdb matching, which missed private and CD4 specificities.

The library protocol tagged individual cDNA molecules with unique molecular identifiers. From the 5' RACE reads, TCRdb called clonotypes with MiXCR, one entry per CDR3 protein. The sample carries approximately 35,000 distinct CDR3 sequences, around 7% recorded once. Of note for this clonotype: As yet, its antigen is unknown.

Germline values: CDR1 SQVTM, CDR2 ANQGSEA. The CDR3 has 13 residues. V was cut by 7 bases and J by 0 bases, with 10 bases left in between. This chain links TRBV29-1 with TRBJ2-1, with D perhaps matching TRBD2 (5 bases). This TCR was recovered from an adult who was a healthcare worker with PCR-confirmed SARS-CoV-2 infection or an uninfected control (not recorded which). The source material was whole blood, sampled at baseline. The CDR3 spells CSAVGLSYNEQFF. The CDR3 DNA follows: TGCAGCGCTGTAGGACTCTCCTACAATGAGCAGTTCTTC.